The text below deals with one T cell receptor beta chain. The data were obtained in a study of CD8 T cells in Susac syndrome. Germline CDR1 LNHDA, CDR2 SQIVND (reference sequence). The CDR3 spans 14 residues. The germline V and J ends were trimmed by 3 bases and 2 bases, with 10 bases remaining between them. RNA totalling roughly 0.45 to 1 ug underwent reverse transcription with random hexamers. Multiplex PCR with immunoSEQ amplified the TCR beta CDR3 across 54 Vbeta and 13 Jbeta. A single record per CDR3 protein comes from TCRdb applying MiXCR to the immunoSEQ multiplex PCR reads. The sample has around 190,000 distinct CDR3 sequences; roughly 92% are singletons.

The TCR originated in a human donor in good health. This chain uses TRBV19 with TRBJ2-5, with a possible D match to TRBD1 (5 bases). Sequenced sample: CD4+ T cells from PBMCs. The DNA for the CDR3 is TGTGCCAGTAGTATGGGGCAGTTACAAGAGACCCAGTACTTC. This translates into CASSMGQLQETQYF.